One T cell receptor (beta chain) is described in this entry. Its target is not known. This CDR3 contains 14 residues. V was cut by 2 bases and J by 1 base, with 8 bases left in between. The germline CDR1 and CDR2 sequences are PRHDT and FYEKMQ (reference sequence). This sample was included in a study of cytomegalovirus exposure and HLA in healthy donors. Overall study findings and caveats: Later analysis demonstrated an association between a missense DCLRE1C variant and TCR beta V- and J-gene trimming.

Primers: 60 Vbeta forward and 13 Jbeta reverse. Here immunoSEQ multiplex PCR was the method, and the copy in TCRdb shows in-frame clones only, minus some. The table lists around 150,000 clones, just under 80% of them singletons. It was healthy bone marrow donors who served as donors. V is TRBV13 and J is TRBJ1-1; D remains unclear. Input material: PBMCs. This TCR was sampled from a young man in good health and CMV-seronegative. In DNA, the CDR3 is TGTGCCAGCAGCTTATGGGGAGGGAACACTGAAGCTTTCTTT. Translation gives CASSLWGGNTEAFF.